What follows describes a single TCR beta chain. This clonotype occurred a few times. Its antigen is currently not known. The record has no base qualities; no much larger clone is one base away. The data were taken from a study of CD8 T cells in ankylosing spondylitis (dated by TCRdb to 2016 to 2017). Concerning the study at large: T cell receptor beta repertoires were profiled in healthy donors and ankylosing spondylitis patients so that disease-linked TCR variants could be found. Samples of peripheral blood were taken, and for ankylosing spondylitis patients, synovial fluid was collected as well. In total, the full study cohort was made up of about 110 healthy donors and roughly 27 ankylosing spondylitis patients.

The CDR3 runs 13 residues from the cysteine to the phenylalanine. CDR3 DNA is the only sequence kept; it has 39 bases, read in frame from the first base. As encoded in the germline V gene, CDR1 is SGHDT while CDR2 is YYEEEE. Trimming costs V 0 bases and J 10 bases, and their ends lie 13 bases apart. These reads were obtained on an Illumina HiSeq 2500. TCR beta libraries were prepared by quantitative 5'-RACE with molecular barcodes. Per the source publication's procedure: Disease-linked TCR variants were identified with a new computational method built on a probabilistic model of VDJ rearrangement. TCRdb handled the public reads itself, with Q25 trimming in fastp and clone calling in MiXCR, and kept productive beta chains. Here each entry gathers all rows of one CDR3 protein and keeps the most common genes and DNA. V and J calls and clone size were set by TCRdb, not the authors. The sample table holds around 440,000 distinct CDR3 sequences, of which roughly 15% were seen once. Over 1% of the sample is held by the ten biggest clonotypes.

Study-level results and caveats: The disease-linked clones had a CD8+ phenotype and were found at relatively low frequencies in peripheral blood. Blood from ankylosing spondylitis patients appeared to be characterized by a TCR beta motif composed of several highly homologous amino acid variants. Some motif variants were previously reported in synovial fluid and blood of reactive arthritis patients, suggesting common disease-initiation mechanisms. According to the report, matched synovial fluid samples from ankylosing spondylitis patients were significantly enriched for the disease-linked clones.

The sequence came from a male donor with ankylosing spondylitis. Recombination connected TRBV5-6 to TRBJ1-1; the D gene cannot be named for sure. Material for sequencing was blood, either unsorted or a sorted T cell fraction (not recorded which). The CDR3 region: CASSLGTPAGAFF. The sequence in DNA is TGTGCCAGCAGCTTGGGAACGCCGGCCGGAGCTTTCTTT.